Shown below are 32 T cell receptor beta chains from a single sample sequenced in a study of type 1 regulatory T cells. From the reads, TCRdb called clonotypes with MiXCR, one entry per CDR3 protein. The data contain about 62,000 distinct CDR3 sequences, around 62% of them seen just once; the ten biggest clones take up approximately 1.8%. These receptors' antigens are unknown. The sample consisted of cultured non-Tr1 T cells, either the whole culture or a sorted T cell fraction (not recorded which). These receptors were taken from a human donor in good health.

This chain joins TRBV12-3 or TRBV12-4 and TRBJ2-7; possibly TRBD1 for D (6 bases). V gave up 4 bases and J gave up 3 bases, with 16 bases separating them. The CDR3 consists of 15 residues. CDR3 in DNA: TGTGCCAGCAGTTACCCCCAGGGGCCCAGCTACGAGCAGTACTTC. Translating it yields CASSYPQGPSYEQYF.

The V and J genes are TRBV10-1 and TRBJ2-3; 10 nucleotides line up with TRBD2. Losses at the gene ends were 5 bases for V and 12 bases for J; bases not matched to a gene: 11. The CDR3 is 14 residues long. Germline CDR1 is WNHNN and CDR2 is SYGVQD (reference sequence). The CDR3 DNA sequence: TGCGCCAGCAGTCCGGACATGAGCGGGAGGGCCCAGTATTTT. This encodes CASSPDMSGRAQYF.

The CDR3 loop is CSAKRDDTDTQYF. CDR3 coding DNA: TGCAGCGCGAAGCGGGACGACACAGATACGCAGTATTTT. The chain links TRBV29-1 to TRBJ2-3; TRBD2 matches at 7 bases. The trim removed 7 bases at V and 2 bases at J, leaving 6 bases unmatched. Germline V lookup: CDR1 SQVTM, CDR2 ANQGSEA. The CDR3 is made up of 13 amino acids.

The rearrangement links TRBV15 to TRBJ2-2, with 10 nucleotides matching TRBD2. This CDR3 has 21 residues. The V gene's germline CDR1 is LNHNV and CDR2 YYDKDF (reference sequence). The V gene end was trimmed by 6 bases and the J gene end by 5 bases; junction bases not matched to a gene: 24. In DNA form, the CDR3 reads TGTGCCACCAGAGAGGCGGGGAAAGGTCGTCTAGCGGGAGTAGGGACCGGGGAGCTGTTTTTT. Translated: CATREAGKGRLAGVGTGELFF.

The chain joins TRBV2 to TRBJ1-4; 7 bases align to TRBD1. Trimming took 6 bases from V and 8 from J; bases not matched to a gene: 9. The length of the CDR3 is 14 residues. Germline CDR1 reads SNHLY; CDR2 reads FYNNEI. The CDR3 sequence: CASSPDRVNEKLFF. The CDR3 DNA reads as TGTGCCAGCAGCCCAGACAGGGTGAACGAAAAACTGTTTTTT.

The chain joins TRBV9 to TRBJ2-7, with TRBD1 identical over 9 bases. There are 14 residues in the CDR3. The germline V gene has CDR1 SGDLS and CDR2 YYNGEE. The junction had 7 bases not matched to a gene; V was cut back by 4 bases and J by 5 bases. The CDR3 loop reads CASSSWDRVHEQYF. DNA for the CDR3: TGTGCCAGCAGCTCCTGGGACAGGGTACACGAGCAGTACTTC. The full variable domain, its missing parts supplied by reference TRBV9 and TRBJ2-7, is DSGVTQTPKHLITATGQRVTLRCSPRSGDLSVYWYQQSLDQGLQFLIQYYNGEERAKGNILERFSAQQFPDLHSELNLSSLELGDSALYFCASSSWDRVHEQYFGPGTRLTVT.

This chain joins TRBV18 and TRBJ1-1; D perhaps matches TRBD1 (6 bases). Trimming removed 0 bases from V and 3 bases from J, with 14 bases in between. Germline CDR1 is KGHSH and CDR2 is LQKENI. The CDR3 sequence is 16 residues long. The CDR3 sequence is CASSPPGRGRYTEAFF. The CDR3 bases are TGTGCCAGCTCACCACCGGGAAGGGGGAGGTACACTGAAGCTTTCTTT.

In its sample, this clonotype was seen a few times. The CDR3 nucleotides read TGCAGTGCTAGAGATTATGTAGCGCCGGAGACCCAGTACTTC. It codes for CSARDYVAPETQYF. The chain joins TRBV20-1 to TRBJ2-5; possibly TRBD2 for D (5 bases). Trimming shortened V by 0 bases and J by 5 bases, and 13 bases separated the two germline ends. Germline V gene sequence: CDR1 DFQATT, CDR2 SNEGSKA (reference sequence). The CDR3 is made up of 14 amino acids.

The gene calls are TRBV19 and TRBJ2-2, with no clear D. With 7 bases removed from V and 7 bases from J, the gap between germline ends came to 7 bases. This CDR3 spans 11 amino acids. Germline CDR1 LNHDA, CDR2 SQIVND (reference sequence). In DNA, the CDR3 is TGTGCCAGTACGTCTTTCGGGGAGCTGTTTTTT. Its translation: CASTSFGELFF. Supplemented by reference TRBV19 and TRBJ2-2, the full variable domain reads DGGITQSPKYLFRKEGQNVTLSCEQNLNHDAMYWYRQDPGQGLRLIYYSQIVNDFQKGDIAEGYSVSREKKESFPLTVTSAQKNPTAFYLCASTSFGELFFGEGSRLTVL.

The J gene is TRBJ2-7, the V gene TRBV6-2 or TRBV6-3; the match to TRBD1 covers 7 bases. Germline-derived CDR1 and CDR2 are MNHEY and SVGEGT. Germline trimming cut 6 bases from V and 2 bases from J; bases unmatched to any gene: 13. The CDR3 consists of 16 residues. The CDR3 DNA reads TGTGCCAGCAGCTCATTCTCTCGGGACAGCCCCTACGAGCAGTACTTC. As protein: CASSSFSRDSPYEQYF.

The CDR3 sequence is CASSPSTSGPYNEQFF. In nucleotides, the CDR3 is TGTGCCAGTAGTCCCTCGACTAGCGGACCGTACAATGAGCAGTTCTTC. The V call is TRBV19, the J call TRBJ2-1; the match to TRBD2 covers 9 bases. Trimming at V came to 5 bases and at J to 4 bases, leaving 9 bases not matched to a gene. The germline V gene encodes CDR1 LNHDA and CDR2 SQIVND (reference sequence). The CDR3 length is 16 residues.

This clonotype was observed a handful of times. The genes are TRBV2 and TRBJ2-3; D is perhaps TRBD1 (5 bases). Germline CDR1 is SNHLY and CDR2 is FYNNEI. V lost 0 bases and J 4 bases, leaving 5 bases between the germline ends. The CDR3 spans 13 residues. For the CDR3, the DNA is TGTGCCAGCAGTGAAGCCAGGGCAGATACGCAGTATTTT. Translating it yields CASSEARADTQYF.

V is TRBV20-1 and J is TRBJ2-7; 7 bases line up with TRBD1. With 1 base clipped from V and 2 bases from J, the junction kept 2 bases outside the gene matches. Per germline, CDR1 DFQATT and CDR2 SNEGSKA (reference sequence). The CDR3 length is 13 residues. The CDR3 sequence: CSARGDSAYEQYF. The CDR3 nucleotides are TGCAGTGCTAGAGGGGACAGTGCCTACGAGCAGTACTTC.

This rearrangement joins TRBV5-1 to TRBJ2-7; TRBD1 matches at 9 bases. The V segment lost 4 bases and the J segment 6 bases; nucleotides outside the gene matches: 8. CDR1 is SGHRS, CDR2 YFSETQ, per germline. The CDR3 contains 14 residues. DNA for the CDR3: TGCGCCAGCAGCCCAGGACAGGGGATAGGCGAGCAGTACTTC. This translates into CASSPGQGIGEQYF.

In this sample, this clonotype turned up many times. V is TRBV7-8 and J is TRBJ2-7, with 12 nucleotides matching TRBD2. The CDR3 is 16 amino acids. V dropped 5 bases and J dropped 0; count of bases not matched to a gene: 5. Germline V gene lookup returns CDR1 SGHVS and CDR2 FQNEAQ. The CDR3 loop reads CASSAGLAGPSYEQYF. In DNA, the CDR3 is TGTGCCAGCAGCGCAGGACTAGCGGGACCCTCCTACGAGCAGTACTTC.

In this sample, this clonotype turned up a few times. The V and J genes are TRBV11-2 and TRBJ2-5, with 12 bases lining up with TRBD2. This CDR3 is built from 16 residues. V shed 4 bases and J 4 bases; nucleotides not matched to a gene: 7. Germline CDR1 SGHAT, CDR2 FQNNGV. CDR3 DNA: TGTGCCAGCAGCTCACAGACTAGCGGGAGTACAGAGACCCAGTACTTC. Amino acid sequence: CASSSQTSGSTETQYF.

V is TRBV20-1 and J is TRBJ2-7; 7 nucleotides align to TRBD1. CDR3 length: 16 amino acids. Trimming cost V 3 bases and J 7 bases; bases outside gene matches: 18. Germline V gene lookup returns CDR1 DFQATT and CDR2 SNEGSKA (reference sequence). For the CDR3, the DNA is TGCAGTGCTAGTGGCAAGGGGGCGTGGGGGCCTTTTGAGCAGTACTTC. This gives the protein CSASGKGAWGPFEQYF.

The genes are TRBV20-1 and TRBJ2-1, with unresolved D. Trimming took off 6 bases at V and 0 bases at J, with 15 bases between the two ends. Per germline, CDR1 DFQATT and CDR2 SNEGSKA (reference sequence). This CDR3 is built from 15 residues. CDR3 sequence reads: CSAEPVYSSYNEQFF. CDR3 coding DNA: TGCAGTGCGGAGCCCGTATACAGCTCCTACAATGAGCAGTTCTTC.

This clonotype appeared a single time. The V gene is TRBV29-1, the J gene TRBJ2-2; 10 nucleotides agree with TRBD2. Germline-derived CDR1 and CDR2 are SQVTM and ANQGSEA. Germline trimming cut 5 bases from V and 5 bases from J; bases unmatched to any gene: 8. The CDR3 spans 15 residues. The CDR3 loop reads CSVSLAGVQTGELFF. The DNA of the CDR3 is TGCAGCGTTAGCCTAGCGGGAGTGCAAACCGGGGAGCTGTTTTTT.

The genes are TRBV7-9 and TRBJ2-1, with TRBD2 as a possible D gene (5 bases). The germline V and J ends were trimmed by 3 bases and 8 bases, with 8 bases remaining between them. This CDR3 is built from 12 residues. Germline CDR1 reads SEHNR; CDR2 reads FQNEAQ (reference sequence). The CDR3 sequence: CASSLDWDEQFF. The CDR3 DNA reads TGTGCCAGCAGCTTGGACTGGGATGAGCAGTTCTTC.

The V call is TRBV29-1, the J call TRBJ2-1, with 10 bases matching TRBD2. This CDR3 comprises 18 residues. The V and J ends lost 8 bases and 7 bases, in that order; junction bases with no gene match: 23. CDR1 and CDR2 (germline): SQVTM, ANQGSEA. Here the CDR3 reads CSYEKRAGGGRKGNEQFF. CDR3 bases: TGCAGCTACGAGAAGAGAGCGGGAGGGGGACGGAAGGGGAATGAGCAGTTCTTC.

This sequence joins TRBV2 and TRBJ1-1; TRBD1 matches at 7 bases. The germline gives CDR1 SNHLY, CDR2 FYNNEI. Trimming at V came to 9 bases and at J to 0 bases, leaving 7 bases not matched to a gene. The CDR3 sequence is 14 residues long. The CDR3 DNA is TGTGCCAGAAGACAGGGCCCTATGAACACTGAAGCTTTCTTT. Residues: CARRQGPMNTEAFF.

The gene calls are TRBV24-1 and TRBJ2-1; no reliable D call. The germline V and J ends were trimmed by 0 bases and 6 bases, with 14 bases remaining between them. This CDR3 comprises 16 residues. Germline-derived CDR1 and CDR2 are KGHDR and SFDVKD. Here the CDR3 DNA reads TGTGCCACCAGTGATTTGCACACTGGGAACCCCAATGAGCAGTTCTTC. It encodes CATSDLHTGNPNEQFF.

This sequence joins TRBV3-1 and TRBJ2-2, with D unresolved. The V end lost 1 base, the J end lost 4 bases, and 4 bases lay between the germline ends. CDR3 length: 13 residues. From germline, CDR1 is LGHDT and CDR2 YNNKEL (reference sequence). The CDR3, as DNA: TGTGCCAGCAGCCAAGTATCCACCGGGGAGCTGTTTTTT. Amino acids: CASSQVSTGELFF.

The V gene is TRBV19, the J gene TRBJ1-5; no reliable D call. Germline V gene sequence: CDR1 LNHDA, CDR2 SQIVND (reference sequence). The CDR3 covers 13 residues. Between the trimmed V and J ends, which lost 4 bases and 9 bases, there was a span of 13 bases. Here the CDR3 reads CASSSQKKLPQHF. The CDR3 DNA follows: TGTGCCAGTAGTAGCCAAAAGAAGCTGCCCCAGCATTTT.

There are a few counts of this clonotype. The rearrangement links TRBV4-1 to TRBJ2-1, with 8 bases fitting TRBD2. The germline V gene encodes CDR1 MGHRA and CDR2 YSYEKL. J gave up 4 bases and V 4 bases, and 9 bases lay outside the gene matches. This CDR3 has 16 amino acids. In nucleotides, the CDR3 is TGCGCCAGCAGCCTTAGCGCGGGAGGAGCATACAATGAGCAGTTCTTC. This gives the protein CASSLSAGGAYNEQFF.

The V call is TRBV28, the J call TRBJ2-5, with D uncertain. CDR1 and CDR2 (germline): MDHEN, SYDVKM. V dropped 3 bases and J dropped 0 bases, with 5 bases sitting between them. There are 13 residues in the CDR3. The CDR3 DNA follows: TGTGCCAGCAGTTTGAAGTACCAAGAGACCCAGTACTTC. Amino acids: CASSLKYQETQYF.

The V gene is TRBV27, the J gene TRBJ2-2; 9 bases agree with TRBD1. Germline CDR1 is MNHEY and CDR2 is SMNVEV (reference sequence). The CDR3 runs to 14 residues. Trimming removed 4 bases from V and 6 bases from J; junction bases left unmatched: 3. The CDR3 here is CASSWDREAGELFF. The CDR3 coding sequence is TGTGCCAGCAGTTGGGACAGGGAGGCCGGGGAGCTGTTTTTT.

This clonotype was counted only a few times. The chain uses TRBV6-1 and TRBJ2-7; 7 bases fit TRBD1. CDR3 length equals 13 residues. V lost 5 bases and J lost 6; bases outside the gene matches: 7. Germline assignment: CDR1 MNHNS and CDR2 SASEGT. CDR3 residues: CASSPSRQGEQYF. The CDR3 DNA follows: TGTGCCAGCAGTCCCTCAAGACAGGGCGAGCAGTACTTC.

V and J are TRBV6-2 or TRBV6-3 and TRBJ2-2, with D uncertain. Germline assignment: CDR1 MNHEY and CDR2 SVGEGT. There are 14 residues in the CDR3. With 0 bases removed from V and 4 bases from J, the gap between germline ends came to 6 bases. CDR3 protein: CASSYSTVTGELFF. The DNA of the CDR3 is TGTGCCAGCAGTTACTCGACTGTCACCGGGGAGCTGTTTTTT.

Here the CDR3 DNA reads TGTGCCAGCTCGCTGGACAGGGTAAACACCATATATTTT. Translated: CASSLDRVNTIYF. V usage is TRBV18 and J usage is TRBJ1-3; 8 nucleotides agree with TRBD1. The CDR3 covers 13 residues. V shed 6 bases and J 6 bases; nucleotides not matched to a gene: 4. CDR1 and CDR2 (germline): KGHSH, LQKENI.

V and J are TRBV3-1 and TRBJ2-7; TRBD2 matches at 7 bases. The V gene end was trimmed by 4 bases and the J gene end by 4 bases; junction bases not matched to a gene: 7. The CDR3 has 14 amino acids. CDR1 and CDR2 from the germline V gene are LGHDT and YNNKEL (reference sequence). The CDR3 sequence is CASSRKAGVYEQYF. For the CDR3, the DNA is TGTGCCAGCAGCCGAAAGGCGGGAGTTTACGAGCAGTACTTC.